One and the same sample provided the 3 T cell receptor beta chains below, sequenced in a study of regulatory T cells in long-lasting Graves disease (dated by TCRdb to the early 2020s). The protocol used for the library was multiplex PCR. The run used an Illumina HiSeq 4000. CDR3 regions were amplified by Arm-PCR with iRepertoire HTBI primers to construct TCR beta libraries. The public reads were reprocessed in TCRdb via fastp at Q25 and MiXCR, keeping in-frame beta chains. For every CDR3 protein sequence, its rows merge into one entry that carries the most common genes and DNA. In all, the sample holds 390,000 or so distinct CDR3 sequences, and around 23% of those were seen once. The ten biggest clones cover 28% of the sample. This specimen's time point label, interpreted: persistent/refractory GD, antithyroid drugs over 5 years with positive TRAb. For both TCR sequencing and RNA sequencing, RNA was extracted from PBMCs in TRIzol.

The sample here was peripheral blood mononuclear cells (PBMCs), taken when the disease was refractory, from a patient treated with antithyroid drugs. The receptor set was obtained from a woman aged 40 to 55 with Graves disease. Donor details come from another sample of the same person, matched by shared clones.

This clonotype turned up a few times. This chain connects TRBV7-3 to TRBJ2-2; the D gene is possibly TRBD2 (6 bases). The CDR3 loop spans 14 amino acids. Germline V lookup: CDR1 SGHTA, CDR2 FQGTGA. V was clipped by 5 bases and J by 7 bases, with 14 bases between them. In DNA, the CDR3 is TGTGCCAGCAGCCCCAGACTAGGAGGCGGGGAGCTGTTTTTT. This encodes CASSPRLGGGELFF.

This clonotype occurred many times. The genes are TRBV7-9 and TRBJ2-2; D unresolved. With 8 bases removed from V and 1 base from J, the gap between germline ends came to 8 bases. The CDR3 consists of 13 residues. In germline, CDR1 is SEHNR, CDR2 FQNEAQ (reference sequence). This CDR3 is CASQQVNTGELFF. DNA for the CDR3: TGTGCCAGCCAGCAGGTGAACACCGGGGAGCTGTTTTTT.

The table lists this clonotype with many counts. The chain employs TRBV6-5 and TRBJ2-7; 9 bases are shared with TRBD2. J lost 2 bases, V lost 2 bases, and 4 bases had no gene match. The CDR3 runs to 15 residues. The V gene's germline CDR1 is MNHEY and CDR2 SVGAGI. This chain's CDR3 is CASSYGLAGPYEQYF. The DNA for the CDR3 is TGTGCCAGCAGTTACGGCCTAGCGGGACCCTACGAGCAGTACTTC.